This T cell receptor (beta chain) originates from a study of T cell repertoires in cytomegalovirus infection. Turning to the study itself: CMV infection plus the matching HLA type was flagged by public TCR beta signatures.

TCRdb used MiXCR to reprocess the reads, holding one entry per CDR3 protein. Here the sample spans some 600,000 distinct CDR3 sequences, 20% to 25% being singletons. This clonotype was seen only a few times. Its antigen is unknown. V shed 5 bases and J shed 4 bases, with 17 bases lying between them. CDR1 and CDR2 (germline): KGHSH, LQKENI. The CDR3 sequence is 15 residues long. Broader study findings: HLA-C-restricted TCR beta clonotypes specific for CMV led the ex vivo response.

The rearrangement links TRBV18 to TRBJ2-5, with TRBD2 as a possible D gene (6 bases). This receptor was identified in a human donor in good health (CMV status not recorded). Some clones in this sample may be carry-over from other donors' samples. The sequenced material came from CD8+ T cells from PBMCs. The CDR3 region has the DNA TGTGCCAGCTCAACTTCTAGGGGAGGAGGAGAGACCCAGTACTTC. Encoded protein: CASSTSRGGGETQYF.